This TCR beta chain is from a study of CD8+ T cells in alopecia areata. The study's findings and limits: Across lesional scalp, and particularly alopecia totalis/universalis, clonality surpassed that of normal scalp.

Worth noting for this clone: Its matching antigen is unknown.

Sequencing used cDNA as its template, made by extracting RNA and reverse transcribing it. TCRdb's table, derived via immunoSEQ multiplex PCR, lists solely in-frame clones and lacks some. The table records 200,000 to 250,000 clones, about 68% of them present only once. The ends were cut back, 0 bases at V and 3 bases at J, with 10 bases in the middle. The CDR3 has 14 amino acids. In germline, CDR1 is SGHRS, CDR2 YFSETQ. The clonotype comes from a human donor with alopecia areata. The starting material was CD4+ T cells sorted from blood, obtained at week 0. The chain recombines TRBV5-1 with TRBJ2-7, with a possible D match to TRBD2 (5 bases). CDR3 nucleotides: TGCGCCAGCAGCTTGGAAGGTCGGGGCTACGAGCAGTACTTC. Its protein is CASSLEGRGYEQYF. Full variable domain (outside the CDR3, taken from reference TRBV5-1 and TRBJ2-7): KAGVTQTPRYLIKTRGQQVTLSCSPISGHRSVSWYQQTPGQGLQFLFEYFSETQRNKGNFPGRFSGRQFSNSRSEMNVSTLELGDSALYLCASSLEGRGYEQYFGPGTRLTVT.